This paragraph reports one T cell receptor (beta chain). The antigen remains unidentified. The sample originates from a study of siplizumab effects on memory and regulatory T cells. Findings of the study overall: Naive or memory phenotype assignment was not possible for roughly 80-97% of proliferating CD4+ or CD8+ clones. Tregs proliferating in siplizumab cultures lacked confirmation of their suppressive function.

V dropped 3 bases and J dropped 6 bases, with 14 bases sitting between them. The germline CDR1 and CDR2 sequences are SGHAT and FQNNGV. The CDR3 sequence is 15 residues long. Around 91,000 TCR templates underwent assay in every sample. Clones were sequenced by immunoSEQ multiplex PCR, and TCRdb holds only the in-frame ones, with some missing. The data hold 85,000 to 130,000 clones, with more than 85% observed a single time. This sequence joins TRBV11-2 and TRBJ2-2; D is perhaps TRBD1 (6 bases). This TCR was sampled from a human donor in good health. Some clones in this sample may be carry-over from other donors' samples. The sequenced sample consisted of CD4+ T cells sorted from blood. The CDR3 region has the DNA TGTGCCAGCAGCTTCGGGGCAGGGGATGCCGGGGAGCTGTTTTTT. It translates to CASSFGAGDAGELFF.